Below, one T cell receptor beta chain is given with its context. What it binds is not known. The authors ran a second PCR of roughly 6 to 12 cycles using a sample-barcoded 5' primer and a J-beta primer mix. Via MiXCR, TCRdb re-called the 5' RACE reads, giving one row per CDR3 protein. The sample records around 800,000 distinct CDR3 sequences, 35% to 50% being singletons. This CDR3 region has 16 residues. Trimming removed 3 bases from V and 1 base from J, with 15 bases in between. This sample stems from a study of blood T cells in healthy people across ages. Findings and limits, study-wide: The recorded TCR beta diversity per million T cells decreased in a roughly linear manner with age.

Every sample had a minimum of 6 million PBMCs isolated. Extraction of total RNA produced a minimum of 5.5 micrograms from each sample. The sequence came from an elderly man in good health. The source material was blood. The chain uses TRBV12-3 or TRBV12-4 and TRBJ1-2, with a weak D call TRBD1 (5 bases). CDR3 loop: CASSFLSGKLNYGYTF. The CDR3 DNA follows: TGTGCCAGCAGTTTCTTGTCAGGGAAACTTAACTATGGCTACACCTTC.